One T cell receptor (beta chain) is described in this entry. This specimen belongs to a study of blood T cells in healthy people across ages. As for the study in general: Per two T cells, about one barcoded beta molecule was captured through template switching.

A minimum of 7 million PBMCs was isolated per sample. The CDR3 runs to 14 residues. CDR1 is SGHTA and CDR2 is FQGTGA in the germline V gene. V lost 0 bases to trimming and J lost 9 bases, with 9 bases between them. The authors ran a second PCR of 7 to 11 cycles using a sample-barcoded 5' primer and a J-beta primer mix. The template-switch adaptor, which had 12 random nucleotides, put a tag on each cDNA molecule. At least 3 million CDR3-containing paired-end reads were obtained per sample. MiXCR, applied by TCRdb to the 5' RACE reads, yields one record per CDR3 protein. Among about 1.1 million distinct CDR3 sequences listed, roughly two fifths were seen once.

The chain recombines TRBV7-3 with TRBJ1-6; D gene uncertain. The specimen was blood. The sequence was collected from a man younger than 35 in good health. The CDR3, as DNA: TGTGCCAGCAGCTTAACGCGCGAGGGTTCACCCCTCCACTTT. This gives the protein CASSLTREGSPLHF.